This TCR beta chain comes out of a study of cytomegalovirus exposure and HLA in healthy donors (dated by TCRdb to between 2016 and 2019). A note on the overall study: An earlier analysis of several hundred of the donors reported about 280 Gb of sequence data and around 120 million unique TCR beta sequences obtained from about 180 million T cells. An early release covering roughly 580 HLA-typed donors comprised 250 to 350 gigabases of sequencing data and roughly 85 million unique TCR sequences. The genetic ancestry cluster associated with self-reported Caucasian donors included around 76% of the roughly 400 genotyped donors. The study was designed to test whether signatures of past pathogen exposure could be identified by cataloging public T cell receptors. Using immunosequencing, the study profiled T cell repertoires from around 680 subjects and related those repertoires to cytomegalovirus serostatus. In addition to the first cohort of around 670 subjects, a separate validation cohort of around 110 different subjects was used. High-throughput TCR immunosequencing, statistical association of individual TCRs with disease status, and machine learning were combined to predict cytomegalovirus infection status. To study patterns of TCR occurrence, a later analysis re-analyzed previously published TCR beta repertoires from 666 donors and added high-resolution HLA genotyping. The later analysis used no new phenotypic data to find candidate immune exposures, relying instead on TCR beta sequences and their occurrence across donors. An earlier analysis of 587 of the donors used high-throughput TCR beta sequencing to judge whether each TCR beta V gene segment behaved as functional or pseudogenic. Donor age, sex, ethnicity and CMV serostatus were collected together with the repertoire data. A later genetic analysis took genome-wide SNP genotypes for 398 of the 666 donors and used that subset as a discovery cohort. Every repertoire in the discovery cohort had been generated on one and the same sequencing platform. HLA typing included class I and class II loci at four-digit resolution. Typing coverage varied by locus: about 629-640 donors for A, B, C, DRB1 and DQB1; more than 500 for DQA1; nearly 610 for DPA1; around 490 for DPB1. Several DR-DQ haplotypes were treated as single units for association and clustering because of strong linkage in the cohort. Among roughly 400 genotyped donors of the cohort, an average of roughly 230,000 unique TCR beta nucleotide sequences was sequenced per donor, of which about 19% were non-productive.

The junction shows trimming of 5 bases on V and 5 bases on J, plus 13 bases between the germline ends. CDR1 and CDR2 (SEHNR, FQNEAQ) derive from the germline V gene (reference sequence). The CDR3 runs 14 residues from the cysteine to the phenylalanine. Only the CDR3 part of the read is kept: 42 bases, read in frame from the first base. This clone showed up just a few times. It lacks a known antigen. No base quality values were provided; no much bigger clone lies one nucleotide off. The cohort consisted of 600 to 700 healthy bone marrow donors. At the time of sampling, all cohort members were nominally healthy, though unrecorded immune exposures were likely present. The donor was CMV seronegative and belonged to the group of 350 to 400 seronegative cohort members. Each donor provided a peripheral blood sample, and peripheral blood mononuclear cells were used for TCR beta sequencing. The Qiagen DNeasy Blood Extraction Kit was used to extract genomic DNA from the blood cell samples.

Findings and caveats that apply to the study as a whole: In a later analysis, HLA-associated TCR beta chains showed more clonal expansion and lower generation probabilities than non-associated chains that were equally common. The earlier analysis of some 540 of the donors excluded roughly 16 rarely observed V segments, including chromosome 9 orphons, because counts were too low. V-gene and J-gene trimming of TCR beta chains was associated with a missense DCLRE1C variant in a later genetic analysis, and the association was replicated in an independent cohort. A further reported finding was that TCR beta sequences accurately predicted the HLA-A and HLA-B alleles for most subjects in the first cohort. Linkage disequilibrium might explain the correlated functional status among segregating V segments, but an unknown experimental factor could not be excluded. A few of the identified cytomegalovirus-associated TCR beta chains were confirmed in vitro to be specific for cytomegalovirus antigens. Only TCR beta chains were sequenced in this cohort, and the absence of alpha or paired-chain data limited detectable features. A cluster of highly shared sequence variants was judged likely to be a technical artifact of the sequencing pipeline. In an earlier analysis of approximately 600 of the donors, most TCR beta V segments were observed in productive rearrangements about 87% or about 30% of the time, broadly matching IMGT annotations. Most CMV-associated TCR beta chains appeared to be HLA-restricted in a later analysis, and the HLA associations seemed to be driven largely by CMV exposure. According to a later analysis, TCR association rates differed among HLA loci, with DRB1 alleles showing the most associated TCRs and HLA-C alleles showing the fewest. It was suggested by the authors that the approach could potentially be generalized to other disease states and immunological phenotypes. CMV serostatus was the only immune exposure information available for the cohort. HLA typing was unavailable for some donors at each locus, so association tests used only the typed subset. In a later genetic analysis, fewer N-insertions in productive TCRs were reported among donors in an Asian-associated ancestry cluster than the roughly 700-donor mean. A later analysis reported that several top co-occurrence clusters appeared linked to parvovirus B19, influenza, CMV and Epstein-Barr virus. In a later analysis, some 17,000 TCR beta sequences were associated with specific HLA alleles at a false discovery rate of 0.05. When HLA alleles, especially DR and DQ, strongly co-occurred, attributing TCR associations to individual alleles was difficult. Sequencing depth was assumed to be roughly uniform across donors in the presence/absence analyses, though that assumption may not hold. The classifier was reported to diagnose cytomegalovirus status with high specificity and sensitivity in both the original and validation cohorts. While some public TCRs were present in many individuals, most TCR sequences turned up only very rarely across donors. Because the 87-base-pair reads could not distinguish some IMGT-functional V segments, including TRBV6-2 and TRBV6-3, those segments were excluded. In the study, 150 to 200 TCR beta chains were listed as associated with cytomegalovirus.

Preparation of the library involved the immunoSEQ multiplex PCR assay. A mixture of 60 forward primers for TCR Vbeta segments and 13 reverse primers for TCR Jbeta segments was used in the multiplex PCR. Amplification of the CDR3 region of rearranged TCR beta genes was performed with a multiplex PCR assay on genomic DNA. The Illumina HiSeq System was used to sequence the amplified TCR beta libraries as 87-base-pair reads. The study's own analysis went as follows. Across the 600 to 700 repertoires, a later analysis counted some 81 million unique TCR beta chains, about 10 million of which were shared by at least two donors. A nearest-neighbor algorithm error-corrected the raw reads and collapsed the reads into unique sequences, merging closely related sequences to remove PCR and sequencing errors. CDR3 sequences were aligned to IMGT reference sequences to assign V, D and J gene segments. Each retained sequence needed at least a six-nucleotide match to both a V gene segment and a J gene segment. A rearrangement was called productive if the CDR3 had no stop codons and remained in frame with V and J, and every other rearrangement was called non-productive. CDR3 was defined by IMGT convention, running from the second conserved V-encoded cysteine to the conserved J-encoded phenylalanine. Sequences without an unambiguous match to a single V gene segment were excluded from the earlier analysis of almost 600 of the donors. An earlier analysis of some 610 of the donors called V segments functional above 56.7% productive rearrangements and segregating when the between-donor standard deviation exceeded 5%. A statistical classification framework was developed to diagnose cytomegalovirus status using the catalog of TCR beta chain sequences. A later analysis assigned V and J genes by comparing TCR nucleotide sequences with IMGT/GENE-DB human TR gene sequences. A later analysis assigned CDR3 sequences and most-parsimonious VDJ recombination scenarios with the TCRdist pipeline. In a later analysis, each TCR beta chain was defined by its CDR3 amino acid sequence together with its V-gene family, and reads lacking a unique V-gene family were excluded. A later analysis removed over 500 highly shared, low-generation-probability nucleotide sequences to deal with suspected cross-contamination and a sequencing artifact. In a later analysis, a clonal expansion index was calculated for each public chain from normalized within-repertoire ranks of inferred template counts. Generation probabilities in a later analysis came from a VDJ recombination model fitted to out-of-frame rearrangements, and those results were checked against IGoR. In a later analysis, TCR-TCR, TCR-HLA and TCR-CMV co-occurrence was scored with hypergeometric tests, and a repertoire-size bias correction was applied to TCR pairs. To estimate false discovery rates, a later analysis permuted the HLA or CMV assignments 20 times. A later analysis grouped co-occurring TCRs with DBSCAN, adding TCRdist sequence similarity when clustering within HLA-allele-positive subsets. Repertoires with fewer than 30,000 or more than 120,000 public chains, plus five repertoires with anomalous nucleotide sharing, were excluded from co-occurrence clustering. What TCRdb holds here is the immuneACCESS table cut down to in-frame rearrangements. Part of the clones is not present; checked against another copy, under half of the missing clones reflect an unresolved V gene, and the others are unexplained. V and J calls and clone size come straight from that table; D and trimming were deduced from the DNA. This sample holds around 120,000 clones; approximately 15% were observed only once. The ten largest clones add up to 1.9% of the sample.

The sequenced material came from PBMCs. The chain is assembled from TRBV7-9 and TRBJ2-1; matching of 6 bases hints at TRBD2 as the D gene. The sequence came from a woman younger than 30 in good health and CMV-seronegative. DNA sequence: TGTGCCAGCAGCCCCGGTGGGGGGAACAATGAGCAGTTCTTC. Protein translation: CASSPGGGNNEQFF.